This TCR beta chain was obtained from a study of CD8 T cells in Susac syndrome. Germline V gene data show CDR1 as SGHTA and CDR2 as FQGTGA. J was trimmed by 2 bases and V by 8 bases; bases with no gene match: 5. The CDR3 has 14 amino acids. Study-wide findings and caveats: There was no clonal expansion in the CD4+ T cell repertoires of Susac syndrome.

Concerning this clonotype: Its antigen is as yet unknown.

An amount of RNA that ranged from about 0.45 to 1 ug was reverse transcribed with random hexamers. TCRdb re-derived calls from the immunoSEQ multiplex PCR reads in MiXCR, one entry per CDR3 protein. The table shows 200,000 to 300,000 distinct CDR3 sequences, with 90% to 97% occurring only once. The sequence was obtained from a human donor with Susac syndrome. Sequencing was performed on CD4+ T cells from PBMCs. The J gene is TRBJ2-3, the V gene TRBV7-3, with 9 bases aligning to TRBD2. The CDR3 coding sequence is TGTGCCAGCCGCGGGAGGGCCCTCACAGATACGCAGTATTTT. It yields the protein CASRGRALTDTQYF. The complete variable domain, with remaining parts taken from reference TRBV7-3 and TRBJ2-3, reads GAGVSQTPSNKVTEKGKYVELRCDPISGHTALYWYRQSLGQGPEFLIYFQGTGAADDSGLPNDRFFAVRPEGSVSTLKIQRTERGDSAVYLCASRGRALTDTQYFGPGTRLTVL.